The 29 T cell receptor beta chains in this list originate from one sample, sequenced in a study of glioma-infiltrating T cells listed by TCRdb under 2016. For sequencing, an Illumina MiSeq was employed. TCR alpha and beta CDR3 regions were amplified with the iRepertoire nested amplicon-rescue multiplex PCR (arm-PCR) platform from RNA. TCRdb reprocessed the public reads (quality trimming at Q25 with fastp, clone calling with MiXCR) and kept in-frame beta chains. Every CDR3 protein is listed once, alongside the most common genes and DNA of its rows. The sample table contains over 130,000 distinct CDR3 sequences; only one count was recorded for roughly two fifths of them. The top ten constitute 15% to 25% of the sample. Sequenced: glioma tissue, nonneoplastic brain tissue, or PBMCs (not recorded which). The receptors were sampled from a human donor with low-grade glioma or glioblastoma, undergoing nonglioma brain surgery, or in good health (not recorded which).

This chain uses TRBV29-1 with TRBJ2-1; TRBD2 matches at 10 bases. Germline assignment: CDR1 SQVTM and CDR2 ANQGSEA. The CDR3 is 13 amino acids. The J segment lost 3 bases and the V segment lost 6 bases, leaving 2 bases of the junction unmatched. Here the CDR3 DNA reads TGCAGCGTCCGGACTAGCGGCTACAATGAGCAGTTCTTC. Its translation: CSVRTSGYNEQFF.

V gene TRBV2 combines with J gene TRBJ2-1, with 9 bases identical to TRBD1. Germline CDR1 SNHLY, CDR2 FYNNEI. Germline trimming cut 6 bases from V and 8 bases from J; bases unmatched to any gene: 5. The CDR3 length is 13 residues. In DNA form, the CDR3 reads TGTGCCAGCAGCCGGGACAGGGAGGATGAGCAGTTCTTC. Its translation is CASSRDREDEQFF.

The V call is TRBV6-5, the J call TRBJ1-1, with TRBD1 as a possible D gene (6 bases). CDR3 length: 13 amino acids. Germline V gene sequence: CDR1 MNHEY, CDR2 SVGAGI. With 6 bases removed from V and 4 bases from J, the gap between germline ends came to 12 bases. CDR3 DNA: TGTGCCAGCAGCAGGAAGGGGGGCACTGAAGCTTTCTTT. Its protein is CASSRKGGTEAFF.

The chain uses TRBV3-1 and TRBJ1-1, with a weak D call TRBD1 (6 bases). Germline values: CDR1 LGHDT, CDR2 YNNKEL (reference sequence). V gave up 6 bases and J gave up 2 bases, with 19 bases separating them. CDR3 length: 16 residues. This CDR3 is CASSAYRDTNNTEAFF. The CDR3 DNA reads as TGTGCCAGCAGTGCTTACCGGGACACTAACAACACTGAAGCTTTCTTT.

This clonotype was recorded a few times. The rearrangement uses TRBV10-3 and TRBJ2-3, with D unclear. The germline V gene encodes CDR1 ENHRY and CDR2 SYGVKD. Trimming cost V 10 bases and J 0 bases, with 17 bases left between them. CDR3 length: 15 residues. The CDR3 nucleotides read TGTGCCACCCGACCTCTGGACGGCAGCACAGATACGCAGTATTTT. Translating gives CATRPLDGSTDTQYF.

This rearrangement joins TRBV29-1 to TRBJ2-3; no reliable D call. The germline V gene has CDR1 SQVTM and CDR2 ANQGSEA. V was shortened by 2 bases and J by 3 bases, with 3 bases between the two germline ends. The CDR3 spans 11 residues. In nucleotides, the CDR3 is TGCAGCGTTGAACTGACAGATACGCAGTATTTT. Translated, it gives CSVELTDTQYF.

The V gene is TRBV4-3, the J gene TRBJ1-1; D not certain. Trimming shortened V by 1 base and J by 0 bases, and 9 bases separated the two germline ends. CDR3 size: 15 residues. Germline loops: CDR1 LGHNA, CDR2 YSLEER. CDR3 protein: CASSQAGDMNTEAFF. CDR3 sequence (DNA): TGCGCCAGCAGCCAAGCGGGAGACATGAACACTGAAGCTTTCTTT.

This clonotype was seen more than once but under ten times. This chain joins TRBV20-1 and TRBJ2-7; D unclear. V lost 5 bases, J lost 3 bases, and 11 bases lay in between. CDR1 is DFQATT and CDR2 is SNEGSKA in the germline V gene (reference sequence). The CDR3 runs 12 residues. CDR3 nucleotide sequence: TGCAGTGCTGCGCTCGAGCACTACGAGCAGTACTTC. Translating it yields CSAALEHYEQYF.

Concerning this clonotype: The junction and the germline gene differ at one end; a read error may be behind it. The CDR3 sequence is CASIEFSGYGYTF. CDR3 nucleotides: TGTGCCAGCATTGAATTTAGCGGCTATGGCTACACCTTC. This sequence joins TRBV6-1 and TRBJ1-2, with D unclear. This CDR3 is 13 amino acids long. Looked up from germline, CDR1 is MNHNS and CDR2 is SASEGT.

The DNA for the CDR3 is TGCGCCAGCAGCCCCCAGGCCGGGGATACGCAGTATTTT. The encoded protein is CASSPQAGDTQYF. The rearrangement links TRBV4-1 to TRBJ2-3; D is unclear. The CDR3 is 13 amino acids. With 4 bases removed from V and 6 bases from J, the gap between germline ends came to 11 bases. Germline V gives CDR1 MGHRA, CDR2 YSYEKL.

This clonotype was counted many times. The chain recombines TRBV24-1 with TRBJ2-5, with D perhaps TRBD1 (6 bases). This CDR3 has 14 amino acids. Germline V CDR1 and CDR2: KGHDR, SFDVKD. V lost 3 bases to trimming and J lost 1 base, with 8 bases between them. The CDR3 DNA follows: TGTGCCACCAGTGATACAGGGAGCCAAGAGACCCAGTACTTC. Encoded protein: CATSDTGSQETQYF.

This clonotype was counted only a few times. The genes are TRBV28 and TRBJ2-7; maybe TRBD1 (6 bases). Germline CDR1 and CDR2: MDHEN and SYDVKM. The CDR3 has 14 amino acids. V lost 7 bases, J lost 6 bases, and 19 bases lay in between. Written as DNA, the CDR3 is TGTGCCAGCACCCCCCTGGGACACATTCCCGAGCAGTACTTC. Translating it yields CASTPLGHIPEQYF.

About this clonotype: A junction boundary mismatches the germline segment, possibly from a read error. The V and J genes are TRBV28 and TRBJ2-2; D is unclear. CDR1 is MDHEN, CDR2 SYDVKM, per germline. The CDR3 sequence is 13 residues long. The CDR3 DNA reads TGTGCCAGCCGTTTGCCGAGCACCGGGGAGCTGTTTTTT. This encodes CASRLPSTGELFF. Full variable domain (missing parts from reference TRBV28 and TRBJ2-2): DVKVTQSSRYLVKRTGEKVFLECVQDMDHENMFWYRQDPGLGLRLIYFSYDVKMKEKGDIPEGYSVSREKKERFSLILESASTNQTSMYLCASRLPSTGELFFGEGSRLTVL.

This clonotype came up once. This chain connects TRBV15 to TRBJ2-5; no reliable D call. Germline CDR1 is LNHNV and CDR2 is YYDKDF (reference sequence). The CDR3 is made up of 14 amino acids. Trimming took off 0 bases at V and 5 bases at J, with 10 bases between the two ends. As DNA, the CDR3 is TGTGCCACCAGCAGAGATCCTTCACGGGAGACCCAGTACTTC. Its protein product is CATSRDPSRETQYF.

The V and J genes are TRBV6-1 and TRBJ2-1; 8 bases map to TRBD1. J gave up 7 bases and V 6 bases, and 14 bases lay outside the gene matches. Germline-derived CDR1 and CDR2 are MNHNS and SASEGT. This CDR3 region has 16 residues. The CDR3 DNA sequence: TGTGCCAGCAGCCAAGGTCCGGTTAGGACAGGGAATGAGCAGTTCTTC. Amino acid sequence: CASSQGPVRTGNEQFF.

Regarding this clonotype: Since no conserved phenylalanine or tryptophan closes the CDR3, a read error is the likely cause. For the CDR3, the DNA is TGTGCCAGCAGCTTATCTGATTCACCCCTCCACTCT. It specifies CASSLSDSPLHS. This chain joins TRBV7-9 and TRBJ1-6; D unresolved. Trimming took off 2 bases at V and 8 bases at J, with 4 bases between the two ends. The V gene's germline CDR1 is SEHNR and CDR2 FQNEAQ (reference sequence). The CDR3 extends over 12 amino acids.

CDR3: CSAQDRGSTSDTQYF. The CDR3 DNA reads TGCAGTGCGCAGGACAGGGGGTCTACCTCAGATACGCAGTATTTT. This rearrangement joins TRBV20-1 to TRBJ2-3, with 10 bases that match TRBD1. This CDR3 has 15 amino acids. The germline CDR1 and CDR2 sequences are DFQATT and SNEGSKA (reference sequence). Trimming cost V 6 bases and J 4 bases; bases outside gene matches: 10.

This clonotype was picked up many times. The chain is built from TRBV4-1 and TRBJ2-3; D is undetermined. V shed 0 bases and J shed 4 bases, with 8 bases lying between them. Germline CDR1 reads MGHRA; CDR2 reads YSYEKL. CDR3 size: 14 residues. CDR3 region: CASSQDRQSDTQYF. DNA of the CDR3: TGCGCCAGCAGCCAAGATCGTCAGTCAGATACGCAGTATTTT.

Comments on this clonotype: This may stem from a read error, because a much larger clone lies one nucleotide away. The V gene is TRBV6-2 or TRBV6-3, the J gene TRBJ1-5; D ambiguous. Germline-derived CDR1 and CDR2 are MNHEY and SVGEGT. V was trimmed by 5 bases and J by 1 base, leaving 15 bases between them. The CDR3 runs to 16 residues. CDR3: CASSAGLPESNQPQHF. The DNA for the CDR3 is TGTGCCAGCAGTGCCGGACTCCCTGAGAGCAATCAGCCCCAGCATTTT.

The chain has TRBV7-3 and TRBJ2-5; 8 positions agree with TRBD1. CDR1 is SGHTA, CDR2 FQGTGA, per germline. CDR3 length: 16 amino acids. The V segment lost 4 bases and the J segment 3 bases; nucleotides outside the gene matches: 10. The CDR3 loop is CASSSRPGQVEETQYF. CDR3 nucleotide sequence: TGTGCCAGCAGCTCCCGACCGGGACAGGTGGAAGAGACCCAGTACTTC. Filled out from reference TRBV7-3 and TRBJ2-5, the complete variable domain reads GAGVSQTPSNKVTEKGKYVELRCDPISGHTALYWYRQSLGQGPEFLIYFQGTGAADDSGLPNDRFFAVRPEGSVSTLKIQRTERGDSAVYLCASSSRPGQVEETQYFGPGTRLLVL.

This clonotype was observed at least ten times. V gene TRBV20-1 combines with J gene TRBJ1-2; D call uncertain. The CDR3 loop spans 8 amino acids. Trimming removed 4 bases at V and 11 bases at J, with 5 bases between. Germline-derived CDR1 and CDR2 are DFQATT and SNEGSKA (reference sequence). The CDR3 spells CSANPYTF. For the CDR3, the DNA is TGCAGTGCTAACCCATACACCTTC.

The rearrangement uses TRBV4-2 and TRBJ1-5; possible D gene TRBD1, 5 bases. V was trimmed by 0 bases and J by 6 bases, leaving 12 bases between them. Per the germline V gene, CDR1 is LGHNA and CDR2 is YNFKEQ. The CDR3 has 15 amino acids. Written as DNA, the CDR3 is TGTGCCAGCAGCCAAGACGGGGGGTTGGGTCAGCCCCAGCATTTT. Its translation: CASSQDGGLGQPQHF.

This chain links TRBV12-5 with TRBJ2-3; D possibly corresponds to TRBD1 (5 bases). The CDR3 runs 13 residues. Trimming removed 3 bases at V and 7 bases at J, with 11 bases between. The germline V gene encodes CDR1 LGHNT and CDR2 FRNRAP. CDR3 DNA: TGTGCTAGTGGTTTAAGGGGCTCGCATACGCAGTATTTT. It translates to CASGLRGSHTQYF. Supplemented by reference TRBV12-5 and TRBJ2-3, the full variable domain reads DARVTQTPRHKVTEMGQEVTMRCQPILGHNTVFWYRQTMMQGLELLAYFRNRAPLDDSGMPKDRFSAEMPDATLATLKIQPSEPRDSAVYFCASGLRGSHTQYFGPGTRLTVL.

This chain links TRBV7-9 with TRBJ1-1; TRBD1 matches at 9 bases. The V gene end was trimmed by 5 bases and the J gene end by 4 bases; junction bases not matched to a gene: 5. CDR1 and CDR2 from the germline V gene are SEHNR and FQNEAQ (reference sequence). CDR3 length equals 14 residues. The CDR3 here is CASSITGGLTEAFF. CDR3 bases: TGTGCCAGCAGCATCACAGGGGGCCTCACTGAAGCTTTCTTT. Together with reference TRBV7-9 and TRBJ1-1, the CDR3 gives the full variable domain: DTGVSQNPRHKITKRGQNVTFRCDPISEHNRLYWYRQTLGQGPEFLTYFQNEAQLEKSRLLSDRFSAERPKGSFSTLEIQRTEQGDSAMYLCASSITGGLTEAFFGQGTRLTVV.

This clonotype was seen only a few times. The chain uses TRBV20-1 and TRBJ1-1, with D unclear. Germline V gives CDR1 DFQATT, CDR2 SNEGSKA (reference sequence). The V end was cut by 5 bases, the J end by 0 bases, with 10 bases between. The CDR3 loop spans 13 amino acids. The CDR3 nucleotides are TGCAGTGCTCCAGACGGACTGAACACTGAAGCTTTCTTT. This gives the protein CSAPDGLNTEAFF.

This chain joins TRBV7-6 and TRBJ1-6; weak D call: TRBD1 (5 bases). V was trimmed by 6 bases and J by 8 bases, leaving 20 bases between them. From germline, CDR1 is SGHVS and CDR2 FNYEAQ. CDR3 size: 16 residues. The CDR3: CASRGGPVPLDSPLHF. CDR3 sequence (DNA): TGTGCCAGCAGGGGGGGACCGGTTCCCTTAGATTCACCCCTCCACTTT.

Note on this clonotype: Since a much larger clone is just one base distant, this may be a read error. The CDR3 carries no conserved terminal phenylalanine or tryptophan, so it likely arises from a read error. The V gene is TRBV28, the J gene TRBJ2-3, with 8 bases that match TRBD2. CDR1 and CDR2 from the germline V gene are MDHEN and SYDVKM. The CDR3 spans 15 residues. J lost 1 base, V lost 5 bases, and 5 bases had no gene match. In DNA form, the CDR3 reads TGTGCCAGCAGTCTGCTAGCGGGCCGCACAGATACGCAGTATTCT. Residues: CASSLLAGRTDTQYS.

This clonotype was seen a few times. The chain links TRBV6-1 to TRBJ1-1; 9 bases are shared with TRBD1. Trimming at V came to 6 bases and at J to 3 bases, leaving 2 bases not matched to a gene. Germline V gene sequence: CDR1 MNHNS, CDR2 SASEGT. The CDR3 consists of 13 residues. CDR3 DNA sequence: TGTGCCAGCAGCGGACAGGGGTACACTGAAGCTTTCTTT. Its translation is CASSGQGYTEAFF.

The gene calls are TRBV6-2 or TRBV6-3 and TRBJ2-5; maybe TRBD2 (6 bases). The CDR3 runs 16 residues. V dropped 8 bases and J dropped 0 bases, with 19 bases sitting between them. Germline CDR1 and CDR2: MNHEY and SVGEGT. The CDR3 reads CASRKGGVNYQETQYF. In DNA, the CDR3 is TGTGCCAGCCGGAAAGGAGGGGTGAATTACCAAGAGACCCAGTACTTC.